One and the same sample provided the 22 T cell receptor beta chains below, sequenced in a study of beta chain features in type 1 diabetes. Expressed TCRB transcripts were sequenced because the isolated RNA had all been reverse transcribed beforehand. The method was immunoSEQ multiplex PCR; TCRdb's version includes in-frame clones alone and lacks a portion of them. The sample lists around 300,000 clones; around 7.8% were seen once. The sample taken for sequencing was central memory CD4+ T cells from blood. The receptors shown here come from a woman between 18 and 29 years old in good health.

A few counts support this clone. CDR3: CASSQNGGGAGANVLTF. For the CDR3, the DNA is TGTGCCAGCAGCCAAAACGGGGGAGGTGCTGGGGCCAACGTCCTGACTTTC. The chain is built from TRBV4-2 and TRBJ2-6, with D tentatively TRBD2 (6 bases). The length of the CDR3 is 17 residues. Per the germline V gene, CDR1 is LGHNA and CDR2 is YNFKEQ. V lost 2 bases and J 2 bases, leaving 13 bases between the germline ends.

This clone was counted at least ten times. CDR3 residues: CAIMDPGVSGEAFF. The CDR3 nucleotides read TGTGCCATCATGGACCCGGGTGTTAGTGGTGAAGCTTTCTTT. V and J are TRBV10-3 and TRBJ1-1; unclear D gene. Germline loops: CDR1 ENHRY, CDR2 SYGVKD. The V and J ends lost 7 bases and 7 bases respectively, with 19 bases between them. The CDR3 covers 14 residues.

This clone was counted between two and nine times. This chain uses TRBV5-1 with TRBJ1-2, with D unclear. V was trimmed by 2 bases and J by 4 bases, leaving 15 bases between them. Germline V gene sequence: CDR1 SGHRS, CDR2 YFSETQ. This CDR3 is 15 amino acids long. The CDR3 DNA reads as TGCGCCAGCAGCTTAGGCAGTTCCCACTTCTATGGCTACACCTTC. As protein: CASSLGSSHFYGYTF. Full variable domain (rest looked up from reference TRBV5-1 and TRBJ1-2): KAGVTQTPRYLIKTRGQQVTLSCSPISGHRSVSWYQQTPGQGLQFLFEYFSETQRNKGNFPGRFSGRQFSNSRSEMNVSTLELGDSALYLCASSLGSSHFYGYTFGSGTRLTVV.

This clone was found a few times. The chain is built from TRBV5-8 and TRBJ1-5; 9 bases agree with TRBD1. Germline lookup yields CDR1 SGHTS and CDR2 YDEGEE. The CDR3 spans 15 residues. V shed 4 bases and J 4 bases; nucleotides not matched to a gene: 6. The CDR3 here is CASSQQGAHNQPQHF. CDR3 in DNA: TGTGCCAGCAGCCAACAGGGGGCGCATAATCAGCCCCAGCATTTT.

There are many counts of this clone. V gene TRBV4-2 combines with J gene TRBJ2-3, with TRBD1 matching over 7 bases. Germline assignment: CDR1 LGHNA and CDR2 YNFKEQ. The CDR3 has 15 residues. Trimming at V came to 5 bases and at J to 1 base, leaving 6 bases not matched to a gene. CDR3 in amino acids: CASSTTGDGTDTQYF. CDR3 bases: TGTGCCAGCAGCACTACAGGGGATGGCACAGATACGCAGTATTTT.

This clone has only a few counts. The J gene is TRBJ1-4, the V gene TRBV30; D might be TRBD1 (5 bases). Germline CDR1 GTSNPN, CDR2 SVGIG (reference sequence). V was shortened by 4 bases and J by 4 bases, with 10 bases between the two germline ends. This CDR3 region has 13 residues. DNA for the CDR3: TGTGCCTGGATGGGGCCCGTTAATGAAAAACTGTTTTTT. The encoded protein is CAWMGPVNEKLFF.

This clone appeared a few times. This chain uses TRBV6-5 with TRBJ2-1; 8 bases agree with TRBD2. V gave up 8 bases and J gave up 8 bases; unmatched junction bases: 14. Germline V gene data show CDR1 as MNHEY and CDR2 as SVGAGI. The CDR3 contains 15 residues. CDR3 DNA: TGTGCCAGCTTCTCCGGGACTAGTATTATTCATGAGCAGTTCTTC. Translation: CASFSGTSIIHEQFF.

The chain recombines TRBV15 with TRBJ2-3; D is uncertain. The CDR3 is made up of 14 amino acids. Trimming took off 0 bases at V and 2 bases at J, with 6 bases between the two ends. In germline, CDR1 is LNHNV, CDR2 YYDKDF (reference sequence). This CDR3 reads CATSRDGVTDTQYF. The CDR3 coding sequence is TGTGCCACCAGCAGAGATGGAGTCACAGATACGCAGTATTTT.

The V and J genes are TRBV7-8 and TRBJ1-6; maybe TRBD1 (5 bases). Germline CDR1 is SGHVS and CDR2 is FQNEAQ. Trimming took off 2 bases at V and 6 bases at J, with 8 bases between the two ends. The CDR3 contains 14 residues. CDR3: CASSLSGLNSPLHF. The CDR3, as DNA: TGTGCCAGCAGCTTATCAGGGCTTAATTCACCCCTCCACTTT. The whole variable domain, remainder taken from reference TRBV7-8 and TRBJ1-6, is GAGVSQSPRYKVAKRGQDVALRCDPISGHVSLFWYQQALGQGPEFLTYFQNEAQLDKSGLPSDRFFAERPEGSVSTLKIQRTQQEDSAVYLCASSLSGLNSPLHFGNGTRLTVT.

This clone was observed at least ten times. This chain joins TRBV6-5 and TRBJ2-2; 9 bases agree with TRBD2. The CDR3 runs 14 residues. Trimming cost V 5 bases and J 4 bases; bases outside gene matches: 2. CDR1 MNHEY and CDR2 SVGAGI come from the germline V gene. In nucleotides, the CDR3 is TGTGCCAGCAGTAGCGGGAGGAGCACCGGGGAGCTGTTTTTT. Its protein product is CASSSGRSTGELFF.

This clone was observed a handful of times. The chain links TRBV27 to TRBJ1-1; the match to TRBD1 covers 7 bases. The CDR3 has 17 residues. Per germline, CDR1 MNHEY and CDR2 SMNVEV (reference sequence). V trimming: 7 bases; J trimming: 0 bases; junction bases outside the gene matches: 14. The CDR3 DNA reads TGTGCCAGCAAAAGAGGGGGCCTGTCGTTCATGAACACTGAAGCTTTCTTT. The encoded protein is CASKRGGLSFMNTEAFF.

This clone showed up just a few times. The V call is TRBV5-1, the J call TRBJ2-1; D possibly corresponds to TRBD1 (5 bases). CDR1 is SGHRS, CDR2 YFSETQ, per germline. Trimming pared 2 bases from V and 2 bases from J, leaving 17 bases between. This CDR3 is 17 amino acids long. This CDR3 reads CASSFSPPGFTYNEQFF. CDR3 sequence (DNA): TGCGCCAGCAGCTTCTCCCCACCAGGGTTCACCTACAATGAGCAGTTCTTC.

This clone was counted a few times. The chain couples TRBV29-1 to TRBJ1-2; tentative D call: TRBD1 (6 bases). Germline CDR1 is SQVTM and CDR2 is ANQGSEA. The CDR3 has 12 amino acids. The germline V and J ends were trimmed by 4 bases and 4 bases, with 10 bases remaining between them. Here the CDR3 reads CSVGSDSYGYTF. The DNA of the CDR3 is TGCAGCGTTGGTTCGGACAGCTATGGCTACACCTTC.

The chain has TRBV25-1 and TRBJ1-2, with a possible D match to TRBD1 (5 bases). Germline CDR1 and CDR2: MGHDK and SYGVNS. The CDR3 runs to 13 residues. V was trimmed by 3 bases and J by 2 bases, leaving 7 bases between them. The CDR3 region has the DNA TGTGCCAGCAGTGATGACAGAAACTATGGCTACACCTTC. Its protein is CASSDDRNYGYTF.

This clone was observed a handful of times. The chain recombines TRBV5-6 with TRBJ1-5; TRBD1 matches 10 bases. The CDR3 runs 16 residues. Germline loops: CDR1 SGHDT, CDR2 YYEEEE. V shed 3 bases, J shed 0 bases, and the junction held 3 bases outside the gene matches. The CDR3 sequence: CASSSRDRGSNQPQHF. CDR3 DNA: TGTGCCAGCAGCTCTCGGGACAGGGGTAGCAATCAGCCCCAGCATTTT.

This chain joins TRBV19 and TRBJ1-3; 8 bases agree with TRBD1. In germline, CDR1 is LNHDA, CDR2 SQIVND (reference sequence). V shed 6 bases and J 4 bases; nucleotides not matched to a gene: 2. There are 13 residues in the CDR3. The CDR3 DNA follows: TGTGCCAGTAGCAGGGGGCGCGGAAACACCATATATTTT. Amino acids: CASSRGRGNTIYF.

In its sample, this clone was seen a few times. This chain connects TRBV7-2 to TRBJ2-1; TRBD1 might be the D (6 bases). Germline loops: CDR1 SGHTA, CDR2 FQGNSA. Trimming removed 4 bases from V and 10 bases from J, with 14 bases in between. The length of the CDR3 is 13 residues. The CDR3: CASSWRTVQEQFF. Here the CDR3 DNA reads TGTGCCAGCAGCTGGCGGACAGTACAGGAGCAGTTCTTC.

This clone was counted ten times or more. The rearrangement joins TRBV28 to TRBJ2-7, with D possibly being TRBD2 (5 bases). Germline CDR1 reads MDHEN; CDR2 reads SYDVKM. The CDR3 runs to 13 residues. CDR3 in DNA: TGTGCCAGCAGTCCTTCTAGGTTGAGGGCCACGGACGTC. Translation gives CASSPSRLRATDV.

This clone was detected ten times or more. V gene TRBV7-9 combines with J gene TRBJ1-2; D is uncertain. V was pared by 1 base and J by 4 bases, with 4 bases between. In germline, CDR1 is SEHNR, CDR2 FQNEAQ (reference sequence). The CDR3 is 12 residues long. The CDR3 sequence: CASSLGSYGYTF. The CDR3 DNA reads as TGTGCCAGCAGCTTAGGCAGCTATGGCTACACCTTC.

This clone was observed a few times. The gene calls are TRBV28 and TRBJ1-4; D uncertain. CDR1 MDHEN and CDR2 SYDVKM come from the germline V gene. Trimming removed 6 bases at V and 5 bases at J, with 16 bases between. CDR3 length: 15 amino acids. The CDR3 reads CASRLHRRWNEKLFF. As DNA, the CDR3 is TGTGCCAGCAGACTACACCGCCGGTGGAATGAAAAACTGTTTTTT.

For this clone: A much larger clone sits a single nucleotide away, making a read error possible. CDR3 coding DNA: TGTGCCAGCGGTCCCGGGACAGGGTCACAGGAGCAGTACGTC. This translates into CASGPGTGSQEQYV. The chain is built from TRBV28 and TRBJ2-7; the match to TRBD1 covers 9 bases. CDR1 is MDHEN and CDR2 is SYDVKM in the germline V gene. The J segment lost 7 bases and the V segment lost 8 bases, leaving 12 bases of the junction unmatched. The CDR3 contains 14 residues.

The chain carries TRBV9 and TRBJ2-5; 7 bases align to TRBD1. CDR3 size: 15 residues. The germline gives CDR1 SGDLS, CDR2 YYNGEE. J was trimmed by 7 bases and V by 3 bases; bases with no gene match: 12. This CDR3 reads CASSATGTQGVTQYF. The CDR3 DNA is TGTGCCAGCAGCGCTACAGGAACGCAGGGGGTGACCCAGTACTTC.